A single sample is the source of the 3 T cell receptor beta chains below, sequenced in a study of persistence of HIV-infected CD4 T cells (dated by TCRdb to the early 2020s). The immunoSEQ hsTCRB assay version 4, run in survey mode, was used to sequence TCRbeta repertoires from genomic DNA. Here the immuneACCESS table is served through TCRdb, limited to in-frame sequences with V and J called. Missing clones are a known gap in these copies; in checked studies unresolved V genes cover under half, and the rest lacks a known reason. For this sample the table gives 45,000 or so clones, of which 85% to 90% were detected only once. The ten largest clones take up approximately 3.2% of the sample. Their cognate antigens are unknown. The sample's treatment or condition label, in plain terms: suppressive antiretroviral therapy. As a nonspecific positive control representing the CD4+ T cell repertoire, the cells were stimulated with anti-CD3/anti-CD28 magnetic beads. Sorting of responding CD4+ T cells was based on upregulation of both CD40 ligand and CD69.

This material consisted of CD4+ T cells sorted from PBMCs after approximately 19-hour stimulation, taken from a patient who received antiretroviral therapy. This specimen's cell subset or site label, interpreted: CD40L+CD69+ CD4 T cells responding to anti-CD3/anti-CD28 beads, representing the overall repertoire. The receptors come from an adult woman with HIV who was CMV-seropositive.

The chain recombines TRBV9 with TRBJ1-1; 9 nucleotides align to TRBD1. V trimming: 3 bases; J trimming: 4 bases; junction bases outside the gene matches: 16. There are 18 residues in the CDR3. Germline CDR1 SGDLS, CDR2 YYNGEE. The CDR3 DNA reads TGTGCCAGCAGCGCGGAGAGGGGTGTGGGACAGGGAAGCACTGAAGCTTTCTTT. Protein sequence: CASSAERGVGQGSTEAFF.

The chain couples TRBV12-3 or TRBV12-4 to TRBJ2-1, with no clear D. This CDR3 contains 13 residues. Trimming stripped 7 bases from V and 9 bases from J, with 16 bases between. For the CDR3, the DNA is TGTGCCAGCACCCCAAGCACCTCTCGTGAGCAGTTCTTC. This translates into CASTPSTSREQFF.

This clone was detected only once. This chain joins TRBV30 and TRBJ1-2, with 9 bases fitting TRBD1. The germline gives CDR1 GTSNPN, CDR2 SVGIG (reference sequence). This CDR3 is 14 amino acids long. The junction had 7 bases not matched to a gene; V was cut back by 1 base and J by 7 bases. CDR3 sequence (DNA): TGTGCCTGGAGTGCGGACAGGGGATTTAGTGGCTACACCTTC. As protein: CAWSADRGFSGYTF. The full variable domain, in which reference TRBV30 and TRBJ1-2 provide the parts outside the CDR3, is SQTIHQWPATLVQPVGSPLSLECTVEGTSNPNLYWYRQAAGRGLQLLFYSVGIGQISSEVPQNLSASRPQDRQFILSSKKLLLSDSGFYLCAWSADRGFSGYTFGSGTRLTVV.